The 17 T cell receptor beta chains listed next were all sequenced from one sample in a study of blood T cell repertoires in COVID-19. Sequencing used immunoSEQ multiplex PCR; TCRdb keeps in-frame clones, though not all of them. Seen here are some 33,000 clones, about 91% observed once, and the top ten hold about 4.9%. The sample comprised peripheral blood. The receptors derive from a human donor in a cohort sampled during active COVID-19.

The CDR3 bases are TGTGCCAGCAGTGAAGCGCTCCCCAGGGGGGAGACCCAGTACTTC. Translating it yields CASSEALPRGETQYF. The V and J genes are TRBV2 and TRBJ2-5; 7 bases match TRBD1. CDR3 length: 15 amino acids. V dropped 0 bases and J dropped 5; count of bases not matched to a gene: 6. Germline assignment: CDR1 SNHLY and CDR2 FYNNEI. Combining the CDR3 with reference TRBV2 and TRBJ2-5 gives the whole variable domain EPEVTQTPSHQVTQMGQEVILRCVPISNHLYFYWYRQILGQKVEFLVSFYNNEISEKSEIFDDQFSVERPDGSNFTLKIRSTKLEDSAMYFCASSEALPRGETQYFGPGTRLLVL.

The rearrangement links TRBV3-1 (or the pseudogene TRBV3-2) to TRBJ2-1; 7 nucleotides line up with TRBD1. The V gene's germline CDR1 is LGHDT and CDR2 YNNKEL (reference sequence). Unmatched junction bases numbered 0, after V lost 1 base and J lost 6 bases. CDR3 length equals 13 residues. The CDR3 sequence: CASSQAGGNEQFF. The CDR3 DNA reads TGTGCCAGCAGCCAAGCAGGGGGCAATGAGCAGTTCTTC.

The rearrangement joins TRBV18 to TRBJ2-3; D is possibly TRBD2 (5 bases). Germline V CDR1 and CDR2: KGHSH, LQKENI. The ends were cut back, 4 bases at V and 0 bases at J, with 14 bases in the middle. This CDR3 has 16 amino acids. The CDR3 DNA reads TGTGCCAGCTCACAAGTCCCGACGGGGAGCACAGATACGCAGTATTTT. Amino acids: CASSQVPTGSTDTQYF.

The V call is TRBV5-1, the J call TRBJ1-5; D might be TRBD1 (6 bases). Germline lookup yields CDR1 SGHRS and CDR2 YFSETQ. V lost 0 bases, J lost 7 bases, and 14 bases lay in between. This CDR3 is 15 amino acids long. CDR3 loop: CASSLGGQFGQPQHF. The DNA of the CDR3 is TGCGCCAGCAGCTTGGGCGGACAGTTCGGGCAGCCCCAGCATTTT. Variable domain in full (rest from reference TRBV5-1 and TRBJ1-5): KAGVTQTPRYLIKTRGQQVTLSCSPISGHRSVSWYQQTPGQGLQFLFEYFSETQRNKGNFPGRFSGRQFSNSRSEMNVSTLELGDSALYLCASSLGGQFGQPQHFGDGTRLSIL.

The chain combines TRBV7-2 with TRBJ1-5, with 8 bases identical to TRBD1. Trimming removed 3 bases from V and 6 bases from J; junction bases left unmatched: 4. This CDR3 region has 14 residues. Germline V gene data show CDR1 as SGHTA and CDR2 as FQGNSA. The DNA of the CDR3 is TGTGCCAGCAGCTTTACGACAGGGGCTCAGCCCCAGCATTTT. It yields the protein CASSFTTGAQPQHF.

The J gene is TRBJ2-2, the V gene TRBV4-1; TRBD2 matches 7 bases. This CDR3 comprises 15 residues. Looked up from germline, CDR1 is MGHRA and CDR2 is YSYEKL. Germline trimming cut 4 bases from V and 1 base from J; bases unmatched to any gene: 3. CDR3 DNA: TGCGCCAGCAGCCTTACTAGCGTGAACACCGGGGAGCTGTTTTTT. This encodes CASSLTSVNTGELFF.

V and J are TRBV7-9 and TRBJ1-1, with 7 nucleotides matching TRBD1. CDR1 SEHNR and CDR2 FQNEAQ come from the germline V gene (reference sequence). With 5 bases clipped from V and 5 bases from J, the junction kept 8 bases outside the gene matches. The CDR3 has 14 residues. The CDR3 region is CASSTTDRATEAFF. CDR3 nucleotide sequence: TGTGCCAGCAGCACAACCGACAGGGCAACTGAAGCTTTCTTT.

V usage is TRBV11-2 and J usage is TRBJ2-5, with a possible D match to TRBD2 (5 bases). The V end was cut by 3 bases, the J end by 5 bases, with 10 bases between. Germline assignment: CDR1 SGHAT and CDR2 FQNNGV. The CDR3 covers 13 residues. This chain's CDR3 is CASSFGEVETQYF. DNA of the CDR3: TGTGCCAGCAGCTTCGGGGAAGTTGAGACCCAGTACTTC.

This clone turned up a few times. This chain links TRBV28 with TRBJ1-2; 9 nucleotides align to TRBD1. J gave up 2 bases and V 6 bases, and 7 bases lay outside the gene matches. CDR1 and CDR2 (germline): MDHEN, SYDVKM. The CDR3 has 15 amino acids. In DNA, the CDR3 is TGTGCCAGCAGCCTGAACAGGGGGCAAAACTATGGCTACACCTTC. Amino acid sequence: CASSLNRGQNYGYTF.

The chain combines TRBV6-5 with TRBJ1-1, with no clear D. V was pared by 9 bases and J by 3 bases, with 17 bases between. CDR3 length: 14 residues. Per germline, CDR1 MNHEY and CDR2 SVGAGI. CDR3 protein: CASIRFPGDTEAFF. Written as DNA, the CDR3 is TGTGCCAGTATACGGTTCCCGGGAGACACTGAAGCTTTCTTT.

This chain links TRBV29-1 with TRBJ1-2; 9 nucleotides align to TRBD1. The CDR3 has 12 amino acids. From germline, CDR1 is SQVTM and CDR2 ANQGSEA. Germline trimming cut 4 bases from V and 5 bases from J; bases unmatched to any gene: 2. CDR3 region: CSVGTGVYGYTF. As DNA, the CDR3 is TGCAGCGTTGGGACAGGGGTTTATGGCTACACCTTC. The full variable domain, rest sourced from reference TRBV29-1 and TRBJ1-2, is SAVISQKPSRDICQRGTSLTIQCQVDSQVTMMFWYRQQPGQSLTLIATANQGSEATYESGFVIDKFPISRPNLTFSTLTVSNMSPEDSSIYLCSVGTGVYGYTFGSGTRLTVV.

This clone was counted between two and nine times. The CDR3 region has the DNA TGTGCCTGGAGTACTAATCGCTATGGCTACACCTTC. Residues: CAWSTNRYGYTF. The chain recombines TRBV30 with TRBJ1-2, with D unresolved. The V end was cut by 2 bases, the J end by 4 bases, with 8 bases between. Germline V gene sequence: CDR1 GTSNPN, CDR2 SVGIG (reference sequence). The CDR3 totals 12 residues. Full variable domain (outside the CDR3, taken from reference TRBV30 and TRBJ1-2): SQTIHQWPATLVQPVGSPLSLECTVEGTSNPNLYWYRQAAGRGLQLLFYSVGIGQISSEVPQNLSASRPQDRQFILSSKKLLLSDSGFYLCAWSTNRYGYTFGSGTRLTVV.

The J gene is TRBJ2-3, the V gene TRBV4-1, with D possibly TRBD2 on 7 matching bases. Germline CDR1 is MGHRA and CDR2 is YSYEKL. The CDR3 totals 18 residues. V dropped 3 bases and J dropped 2 bases, with 21 bases sitting between them. CDR3 nucleotides: TGCGCCAGCAGCCAGGGGGTTCTCGCGGGGGCTCACACAGATACGCAGTATTTT. Amino acid sequence: CASSQGVLAGAHTDTQYF.

The chain has TRBV7-9 and TRBJ2-6; D unresolved. V lost 2 bases to trimming and J lost 6 bases, with 8 bases between them. Germline loops: CDR1 SEHNR, CDR2 FQNEAQ (reference sequence). The CDR3 length is 14 residues. CDR3 DNA: TGTGCCAGCAGCTTATGGCAGGCGGCCAACGTCCTGACTTTC. Translated: CASSLWQAANVLTF.

This chain connects TRBV6-5 to TRBJ1-3, with 9 nucleotides matching TRBD1. There are 15 residues in the CDR3. V lost 5 bases and J lost 4; bases outside the gene matches: 6. Per germline, CDR1 MNHEY and CDR2 SVGAGI. The CDR3 nucleotides are TGTGCCAGCAGTACCGGGACAGGGTCAGGAAACACCATATATTTT. This sequence encodes CASSTGTGSGNTIYF.

This sequence joins TRBV5-8 and TRBJ1-6; 7 positions agree with TRBD1. The germline V gene encodes CDR1 SGHTS and CDR2 YDEGEE. This CDR3 comprises 15 residues. The ends lost 4 bases at V and 14 bases at J; junction bases unmatched: 15. The chain's CDR3 is CASSEIDRVGVTLHF. The CDR3 DNA reads TGTGCCAGCAGCGAGATCGACAGGGTGGGGGTAACCCTCCACTTT.

This clone was seen a few times. In DNA form, the CDR3 reads TGTGCCAGCAGTGAAAGACAGGGTAGTGGAAACACCATATATTTT. Its protein is CASSERQGSGNTIYF. This chain joins TRBV2 and TRBJ1-3; 7 nucleotides match TRBD1. Germline V CDR1 and CDR2: SNHLY, FYNNEI. J gave up 3 bases and V 2 bases, and 4 bases lay outside the gene matches. CDR3 length: 15 amino acids.